Below are 28 T cell receptor beta chains sequenced from a single sample in a study of shared clonotypes between healthy human individuals. The data were produced by immunoSEQ multiplex PCR, yet TCRdb's version contains in-frame clones alone and is incomplete. The table lists some 550,000 clones, approximately 97% of them singletons. The sequenced material came from naive CD4+ T cells sorted from blood. Subset: CD45RA+ positively selected. These receptors all come from a woman between 25 and 40 years old in good health.

The rearrangement joins TRBV11-2 to TRBJ2-7; TRBD2 matches 8 bases. V dropped 1 base and J dropped 3; count of bases not matched to a gene: 5. CDR1 is SGHAT and CDR2 is FQNNGV in the germline V gene. The CDR3 runs 15 residues. CDR3 nucleotide sequence: TGTGCCAGCAGCTTAGGTGGGACTAGTTTCTACGAGCAGTACTTC. The encoded protein is CASSLGGTSFYEQYF.

The V gene is TRBV7-3, the J gene TRBJ2-7; D ambiguous. The CDR3 sequence is 15 residues long. The germline V gene has CDR1 SGHTA and CDR2 FQGTGA. Trimming stripped 2 bases from V and 2 bases from J, with 13 bases between. CDR3 in DNA: TGTGCCAGCAGCTTATCGGCAGGATCTGCCTACGAGCAGTACTTC. Its protein is CASSLSAGSAYEQYF.

This sequence joins TRBV19 and TRBJ2-2; TRBD1 matches at 9 bases. CDR1 is LNHDA, CDR2 SQIVND, per germline (reference sequence). The V segment lost 7 bases and the J segment 6 bases; nucleotides outside the gene matches: 6. The CDR3 has 14 amino acids. CDR3 loop: CASITGGGPGELFF. For the CDR3, the DNA is TGTGCCAGTATCACAGGGGGCGGGCCCGGGGAGCTGTTTTTT.

The chain uses TRBV7-9 and TRBJ1-3, with D perhaps TRBD1 (5 bases). Germline assignment: CDR1 SEHNR and CDR2 FQNEAQ (reference sequence). V lost 5 bases to trimming and J lost 2 bases, with 16 bases between them. This CDR3 comprises 16 residues. The CDR3 sequence is CASSRAVEGTGNTIYF. In DNA, the CDR3 is TGTGCCAGCAGCCGTGCCGTTGAGGGGACTGGAAACACCATATATTTT.

A word on this clone: Other DNA sequences within the sample encode an identical CDR3. The chain has TRBV28 and TRBJ1-4; D not certain. The CDR3 has 12 amino acids. Germline CDR1 is MDHEN and CDR2 is SYDVKM. Trimming took 2 bases from V and 5 from J, leaving 3 bases between them. The CDR3 nucleotides are TGTGCCAGCAGTTTACGGAATGAAAAACTGTTTTTT. Translation: CASSLRNEKLFF.

This clone was recorded a few times. CDR3 sequence reads: CASSRLPAAQPQHF. The CDR3 DNA follows: TGCGCCAGCAGCCGCCTCCCGGCGGCTCAGCCCCAGCATTTT. The chain is built from TRBV4-1 and TRBJ1-5; no clear D. The length of the CDR3 is 14 residues. Germline V gene sequence: CDR1 MGHRA, CDR2 YSYEKL. Between the trimmed V and J ends, which lost 4 bases and 6 bases, there was a span of 13 bases.

The chain links TRBV11-2 to TRBJ2-1; 8 bases are a match to TRBD2. J lost 9 bases, V lost 3 bases, and 10 bases had no gene match. The CDR3 runs 15 residues. Germline-derived CDR1 and CDR2 are SGHAT and FQNNGV. This CDR3 reads CASSFSGTRTIEQFF. The CDR3 DNA follows: TGTGCCAGCAGCTTTAGCGGGACACGGACAATTGAGCAGTTCTTC.

This CDR3 is CASTQIRDIYSNQPQHF. The CDR3 DNA reads as TGTGCCAGCACCCAGATCCGAGACATTTATAGCAATCAGCCCCAGCATTTT. The chain carries TRBV28 and TRBJ1-5; D not resolved. The length of the CDR3 is 17 residues. Germline V gene data show CDR1 as MDHEN and CDR2 as SYDVKM. V was clipped by 7 bases and J by 0 bases, with 19 bases between them.

Remarks on this clone: Different DNA sequences within this sample yield the same CDR3. This chain links TRBV2 with TRBJ2-5; a possible D gene is TRBD2 (6 bases). Trimming cost V 3 bases and J 2 bases, with 10 bases left between them. This CDR3 comprises 14 residues. Germline lookup yields CDR1 SNHLY and CDR2 FYNNEI. The chain's CDR3 is CASSDRGGQETQYF. CDR3 DNA sequence: TGTGCCAGCAGTGATAGGGGAGGTCAAGAGACCCAGTACTTC.

The chain combines TRBV14 with TRBJ2-1; D might be TRBD1 (6 bases). CDR1 is SGHDN and CDR2 is FVKESK in the germline V gene. The germline V and J ends were trimmed by 1 base and 9 bases, with 13 bases remaining between them. There are 14 residues in the CDR3. CDR3 nucleotides: TGTGCCAGCAGCCAAGCGTGGGGGCTAGGTGAGCAGTTCTTC. It encodes CASSQAWGLGEQFF.

CDR3 sequence reads: CASSPAKRGEQYF. The CDR3 region has the DNA TGTGCCAGCAGCCCCGCGAAACGCGGCGAGCAGTACTTC. The rearrangement joins TRBV7-2 to TRBJ2-7; unclear D gene. This CDR3 has 13 residues. Germline V gives CDR1 SGHTA, CDR2 FQGNSA. V was pared by 5 bases and J by 6 bases, with 14 bases between.

The gene calls are TRBV12-5 and TRBJ2-1; 9 nucleotides match TRBD1. V gave up 6 bases and J gave up 3 bases; unmatched junction bases: 6. Germline CDR1 reads LGHNT; CDR2 reads FRNRAP. This CDR3 is built from 15 residues. CDR3 region: CASGPGQGDYNEQFF. The CDR3 DNA is TGTGCTAGTGGGCCGGGACAGGGAGACTACAATGAGCAGTTCTTC.

The chain links TRBV5-1 to TRBJ1-5; no clear D. V lost 4 bases, J lost 1 base, and 9 bases lay in between. Looked up from germline, CDR1 is SGHRS and CDR2 is YFSETQ. The CDR3 is 14 residues long. CDR3 bases: TGCGCCAGCAGCCTCGACATAAGCAATCAGCCCCAGCATTTT. It codes for CASSLDISNQPQHF.

The chain carries TRBV28 and TRBJ2-5; 7 nucleotides agree with TRBD2. CDR3 length: 15 amino acids. The V gene end was trimmed by 2 bases and the J gene end by 4 bases; junction bases not matched to a gene: 7. CDR1 MDHEN and CDR2 SYDVKM come from the germline V gene. The CDR3 sequence: CASSLGGLGAETQYF. For the CDR3, the DNA is TGTGCCAGCAGTTTAGGAGGACTAGGGGCAGAGACCCAGTACTTC.

The gene calls are TRBV28 and TRBJ2-3; 8 bases align to TRBD2. The junction had 12 bases not matched to a gene; V was cut back by 8 bases and J by 5 bases. The CDR3 has 15 amino acids. Germline lookup yields CDR1 MDHEN and CDR2 SYDVKM. The CDR3 loop reads CASLSFREGKDTQYF. The CDR3 region has the DNA TGTGCCAGCCTATCCTTCCGGGAGGGCAAAGATACGCAGTATTTT.

The chain employs TRBV11-2 and TRBJ1-3, with D maybe TRBD1 (5 bases). CDR1 is SGHAT and CDR2 is FQNNGV in the germline V gene. This CDR3 is built from 15 residues. The V end lost 4 bases, the J end lost 2 bases, and 12 bases lay between the germline ends. The DNA for the CDR3 is TGTGCCAGCAGCTGGGCGAGGGGAGCTGGAAACACCATATATTTT. Its translation is CASSWARGAGNTIYF.

The chain couples TRBV27 to TRBJ2-7; D uncertain. This CDR3 spans 13 amino acids. CDR1 and CDR2 (germline): MNHEY, SMNVEV (reference sequence). The ends were cut back, 4 bases at V and 5 bases at J, with 12 bases in the middle. Written as DNA, the CDR3 is TGTGCCAGCAGTTCCCCCTCCATGAACGAGCAGTACTTC. Protein sequence: CASSSPSMNEQYF.

The chain employs TRBV5-1 and TRBJ1-1; D ambiguous. V was shortened by 0 bases and J by 0 bases, with 9 bases between the two germline ends. Germline CDR1 is SGHRS and CDR2 is YFSETQ. The CDR3 loop spans 15 amino acids. CDR3 region: CASSLEPGVNTEAFF. In DNA form, the CDR3 reads TGCGCCAGCAGCTTGGAGCCAGGAGTGAACACTGAAGCTTTCTTT.

The genes are TRBV18 and TRBJ1-1; D uncertain. CDR3 size: 14 residues. Deletions cut 3 bases from V and 1 base from J, with 9 bases between. Looked up from germline, CDR1 is KGHSH and CDR2 is LQKENI. CDR3 residues: CASSPLGPNTEAFF. The CDR3, as DNA: TGTGCCAGCTCACCTCTAGGCCCGAACACTGAAGCTTTCTTT.

The chain is built from TRBV6-5 and TRBJ2-1; perhaps TRBD2 as D (5 bases). CDR3 length: 16 residues. Trimming removed 0 bases from V and 2 bases from J, with 11 bases in between. Per the germline V gene, CDR1 is MNHEY and CDR2 is SVGAGI. In nucleotides, the CDR3 is TGTGCCAGCAGTTACTCTTCCGGACTCCCCTACAATGAGCAGTTCTTC. Translated, it gives CASSYSSGLPYNEQFF.

V is TRBV7-9 and J is TRBJ1-2; the D is unclear. CDR3 length equals 13 residues. V was shortened by 1 base and J by 4 bases, with 7 bases between the two germline ends. Germline loops: CDR1 SEHNR, CDR2 FQNEAQ (reference sequence). Here the CDR3 DNA reads TGTGCCAGCAGCTTAGGTCAACGCTATGGCTACACCTTC. This encodes CASSLGQRYGYTF.

The V gene is TRBV30, the J gene TRBJ1-4; the D gene is possibly TRBD1 (6 bases). Germline assignment: CDR1 GTSNPN and CDR2 SVGIG (reference sequence). The CDR3 runs 15 residues. V lost 1 base, J lost 4 bases, and 13 bases lay in between. CDR3 DNA: TGTGCCTGGAGTGGAAAGGACAGAATTAATGAAAAACTGTTTTTT. It encodes CAWSGKDRINEKLFF.

The chain is built from TRBV29-1 and TRBJ2-7; D is unclear. Trimming took 5 bases from V and 0 from J, leaving 8 bases between them. This CDR3 contains 12 residues. Germline CDR1 SQVTM, CDR2 ANQGSEA. This chain's CDR3 is CSVSVSSYEQYF. CDR3 sequence (DNA): TGCAGCGTTTCTGTGAGCTCCTACGAGCAGTACTTC.

The rearrangement uses TRBV28 and TRBJ1-1; no clear D. The germline V gene encodes CDR1 MDHEN and CDR2 SYDVKM. The CDR3 runs 12 residues. The germline V and J ends were trimmed by 3 bases and 5 bases, with 7 bases remaining between them. The CDR3 DNA follows: TGTGCCAGCAGTTTGGAGTTGACTGAAGCTTTCTTT. It codes for CASSLELTEAFF.

The J gene is TRBJ2-1, the V gene TRBV11-2; possibly TRBD1 or TRBD2 for D (6 bases each). Trimming stripped 4 bases from V and 7 bases from J, with 17 bases between. The CDR3 has 15 amino acids. CDR1 is SGHAT and CDR2 is FQNNGV in the germline V gene. In nucleotides, the CDR3 is TGTGCCAGCAGCTCGGAGGGGGTGAGGGGAAATGAGCAGTTCTTC. This gives the protein CASSSEGVRGNEQFF.

The rearrangement joins TRBV7-9 to TRBJ1-1; D may be TRBD1 (6 bases). V lost 4 bases to trimming and J lost 5 bases, with 11 bases between them. CDR1 SEHNR and CDR2 FQNEAQ come from the germline V gene (reference sequence). CDR3 length equals 13 residues. This CDR3 reads CASSSQGKTEAFF. Written as DNA, the CDR3 is TGTGCCAGCAGCTCGCAGGGGAAGACTGAAGCTTTCTTT.

J is TRBJ2-1 and V is TRBV4-2; the match to TRBD1 covers 7 bases. The CDR3 is 17 residues long. The junction had 8 bases not matched to a gene; V was cut back by 0 bases and J by 3 bases. Germline-derived CDR1 and CDR2 are LGHNA and YNFKEQ. CDR3 sequence reads: CASSQDQRTGVYNEQFF. The CDR3 DNA sequence: TGTGCCAGCAGCCAAGACCAGAGGACAGGAGTCTACAATGAGCAGTTCTTC.

The chain links TRBV20-1 to TRBJ1-2, with 8 bases matching TRBD1. V shed 8 bases, J shed 8 bases, and the junction held 7 bases outside the gene matches. The CDR3 runs 11 residues. Germline CDR1 reads DFQATT; CDR2 reads SNEGSKA (reference sequence). The CDR3 is CSSDRGGGYTF. The DNA for the CDR3 is TGCAGTTCAGACAGGGGCGGAGGCTACACCTTC.